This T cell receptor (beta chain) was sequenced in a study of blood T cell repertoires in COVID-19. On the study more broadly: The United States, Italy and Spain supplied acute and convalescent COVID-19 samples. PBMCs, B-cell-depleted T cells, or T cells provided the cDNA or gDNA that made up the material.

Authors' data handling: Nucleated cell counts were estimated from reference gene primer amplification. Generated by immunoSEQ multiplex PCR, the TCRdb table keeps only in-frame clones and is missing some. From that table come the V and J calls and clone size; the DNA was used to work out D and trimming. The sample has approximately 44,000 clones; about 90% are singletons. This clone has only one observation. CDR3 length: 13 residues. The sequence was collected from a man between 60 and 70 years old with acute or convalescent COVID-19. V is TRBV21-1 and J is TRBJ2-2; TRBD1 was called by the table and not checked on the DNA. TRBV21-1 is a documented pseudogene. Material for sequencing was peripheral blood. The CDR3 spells CASSRDRNQELFF. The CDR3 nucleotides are TGTGCCAGCAGCCGGGACAGGAACCAGGAGCTGTTTTTT.